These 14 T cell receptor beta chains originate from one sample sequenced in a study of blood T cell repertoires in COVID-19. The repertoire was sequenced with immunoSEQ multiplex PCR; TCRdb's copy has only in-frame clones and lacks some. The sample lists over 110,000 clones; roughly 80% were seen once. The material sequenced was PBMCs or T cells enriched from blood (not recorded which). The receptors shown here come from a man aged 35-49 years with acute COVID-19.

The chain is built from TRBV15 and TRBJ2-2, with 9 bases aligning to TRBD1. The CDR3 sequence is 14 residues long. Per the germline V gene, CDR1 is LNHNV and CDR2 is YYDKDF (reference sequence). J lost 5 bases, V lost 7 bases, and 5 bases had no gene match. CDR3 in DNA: TGTGCCACCAACCGGGACAGGGTTACCGGGGAGCTGTTTTTT. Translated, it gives CATNRDRVTGELFF.

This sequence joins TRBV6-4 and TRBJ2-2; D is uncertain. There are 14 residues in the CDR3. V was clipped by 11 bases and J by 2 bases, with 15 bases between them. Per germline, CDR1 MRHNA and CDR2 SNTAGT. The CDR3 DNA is TGTGCCTCGAGCCGGGTCTCCAACACCGGGGAGCTGTTTTTT. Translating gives CASSRVSNTGELFF.

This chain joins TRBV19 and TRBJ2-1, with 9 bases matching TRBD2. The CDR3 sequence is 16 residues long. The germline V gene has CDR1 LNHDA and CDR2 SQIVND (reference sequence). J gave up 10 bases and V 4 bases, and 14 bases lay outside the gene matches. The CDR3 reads CASSKTGTSLPREQFF. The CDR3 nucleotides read TGTGCCAGTAGTAAGACCGGGACTAGCTTACCAAGGGAGCAGTTCTTC.

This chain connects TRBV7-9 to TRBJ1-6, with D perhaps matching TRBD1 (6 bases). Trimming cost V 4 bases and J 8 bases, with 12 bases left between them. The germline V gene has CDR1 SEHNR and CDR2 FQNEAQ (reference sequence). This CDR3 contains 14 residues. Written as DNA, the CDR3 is TGTGCCAGCAGCTCCACAGGGTCTGATTCACCCCTCCACTTT. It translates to CASSSTGSDSPLHF.

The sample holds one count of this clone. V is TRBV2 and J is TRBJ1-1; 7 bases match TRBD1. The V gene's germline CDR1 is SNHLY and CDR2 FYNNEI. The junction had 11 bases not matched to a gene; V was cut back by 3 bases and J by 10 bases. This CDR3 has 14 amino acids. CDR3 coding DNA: TGTGCCAGCAGTGACCGCAGGAACAACAGGGGAGCTTTCTTT. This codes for CASSDRRNNRGAFF.

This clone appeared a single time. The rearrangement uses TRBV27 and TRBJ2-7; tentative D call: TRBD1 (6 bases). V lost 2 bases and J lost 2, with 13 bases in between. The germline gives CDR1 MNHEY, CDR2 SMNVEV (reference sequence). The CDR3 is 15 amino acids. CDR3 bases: TGTGCCAGCAGTTTACCCGCAGGGGTCCCCTACGAGCAGTACTTC. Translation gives CASSLPAGVPYEQYF.

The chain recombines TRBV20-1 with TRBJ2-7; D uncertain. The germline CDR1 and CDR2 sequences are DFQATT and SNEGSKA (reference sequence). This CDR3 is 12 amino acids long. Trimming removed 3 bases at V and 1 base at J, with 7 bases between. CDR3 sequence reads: CSASVQSYEQYF. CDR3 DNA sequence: TGCAGTGCTAGTGTACAGTCCTACGAGCAGTACTTC.

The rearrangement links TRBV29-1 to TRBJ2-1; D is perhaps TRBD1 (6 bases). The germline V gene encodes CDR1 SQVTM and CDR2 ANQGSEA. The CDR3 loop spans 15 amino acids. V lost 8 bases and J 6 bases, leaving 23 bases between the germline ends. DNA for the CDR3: TGCAGCATTCAGAGGGAGACAAGACAGGCCAATGAGCAGTTCTTC. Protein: CSIQRETRQANEQFF.

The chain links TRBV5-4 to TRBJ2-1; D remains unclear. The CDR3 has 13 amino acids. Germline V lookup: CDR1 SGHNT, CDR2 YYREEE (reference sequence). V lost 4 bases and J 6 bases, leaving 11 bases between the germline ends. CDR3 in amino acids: CASSNRVLNEQFF. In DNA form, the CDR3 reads TGTGCCAGCAGCAATCGCGTCCTCAATGAGCAGTTCTTC.

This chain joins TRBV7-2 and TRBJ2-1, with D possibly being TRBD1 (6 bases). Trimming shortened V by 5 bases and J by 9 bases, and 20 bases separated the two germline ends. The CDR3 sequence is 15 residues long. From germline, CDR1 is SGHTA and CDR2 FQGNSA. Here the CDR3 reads CASSQRPTTGTEQFF. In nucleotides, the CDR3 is TGTGCCAGCAGCCAGCGACCGACGACAGGAACTGAGCAGTTCTTC.

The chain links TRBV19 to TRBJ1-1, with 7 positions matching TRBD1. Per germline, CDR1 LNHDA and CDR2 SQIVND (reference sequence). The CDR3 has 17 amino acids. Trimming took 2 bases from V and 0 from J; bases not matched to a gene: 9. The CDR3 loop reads CASSISYRGQMNTEAFF. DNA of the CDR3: TGTGCCAGTAGTATATCCTATCGGGGACAGATGAACACTGAAGCTTTCTTT. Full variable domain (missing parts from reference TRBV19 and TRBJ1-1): DGGITQSPKYLFRKEGQNVTLSCEQNLNHDAMYWYRQDPGQGLRLIYYSQIVNDFQKGDIAEGYSVSREKKESFPLTVTSAQKNPTAFYLCASSISYRGQMNTEAFFGQGTRLTVV.

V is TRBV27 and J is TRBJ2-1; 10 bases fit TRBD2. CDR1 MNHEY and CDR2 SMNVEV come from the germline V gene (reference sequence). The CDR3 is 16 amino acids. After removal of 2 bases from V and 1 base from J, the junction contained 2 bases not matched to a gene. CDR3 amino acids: CASSLPAGGSYNEQFF. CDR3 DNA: TGTGCCAGCAGTTTACCAGCGGGGGGGTCCTACAATGAGCAGTTCTTC.

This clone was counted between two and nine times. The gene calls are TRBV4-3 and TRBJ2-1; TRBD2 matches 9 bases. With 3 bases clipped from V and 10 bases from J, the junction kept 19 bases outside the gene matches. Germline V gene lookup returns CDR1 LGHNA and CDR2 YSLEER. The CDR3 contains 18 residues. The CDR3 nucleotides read TGCGCCAGCAGCCAGAGACGAGCTGGTGCGGGGGGGCTCCGAGAGCAGTTCTTC. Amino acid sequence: CASSQRRAGAGGLREQFF.

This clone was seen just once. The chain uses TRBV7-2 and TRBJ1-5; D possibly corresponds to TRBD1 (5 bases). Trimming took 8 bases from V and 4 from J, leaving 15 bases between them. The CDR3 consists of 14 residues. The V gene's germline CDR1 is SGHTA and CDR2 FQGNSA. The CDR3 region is CASGLWGVNQPQHF. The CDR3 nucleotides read TGTGCCAGCGGCCTTTGGGGGGTAAATCAGCCCCAGCATTTT.